Presented here are 21 T cell receptor beta chains from one specimen sequenced in a study of T cell responses to AZD1222 COVID-19 vaccine. This table comes from immunoSEQ multiplex PCR, and its TCRdb copy is limited to in-frame clones, with some not included. The table lists roughly 140,000 clones, 85% to 95% of them singletons, with 1.5% in the top ten. This specimen was peripheral blood, taken 28 days after the second AZD1222 dose. The receptors stem from an adult who received the AZD1222 COVID-19 vaccine.

This chain connects TRBV5-1 to TRBJ2-5, with a tentative D call TRBD1 (7 bases). The CDR3 contains 14 residues. V lost 3 bases to trimming and J lost 5 bases, with 14 bases between them. Per germline, CDR1 SGHRS and CDR2 YFSETQ. The chain's CDR3 is CASSSSQGRETQYF. DNA for the CDR3: TGCGCCAGCAGCTCGTCACAGGGGAGGGAGACCCAGTACTTC.

This clone has just a few counts. The J gene is TRBJ1-1, the V gene TRBV5-1; D possibly corresponds to TRBD1 (6 bases). Germline V gene data show CDR1 as SGHRS and CDR2 as YFSETQ. The CDR3 extends over 16 amino acids. Trimming stripped 4 bases from V and 3 bases from J, with 19 bases between. In DNA, the CDR3 is TGCGCCAGCAGCATCACCGGGACACCCTGGGACACTGAAGCTTTCTTT. Translated: CASSITGTPWDTEAFF. Supplemented by reference TRBV5-1 and TRBJ1-1, the full variable domain reads KAGVTQTPRYLIKTRGQQVTLSCSPISGHRSVSWYQQTPGQGLQFLFEYFSETQRNKGNFPGRFSGRQFSNSRSEMNVSTLELGDSALYLCASSITGTPWDTEAFFGQGTRLTVV.

The chain combines TRBV7-9 with TRBJ1-2; D might be TRBD1 (6 bases). The CDR3 has 15 amino acids. Trimming took 5 bases from V and 5 from J, leaving 18 bases between them. In germline, CDR1 is SEHNR, CDR2 FQNEAQ (reference sequence). The CDR3 sequence is CASSLGRTDDYGYTF. In DNA, the CDR3 is TGTGCCAGCAGCCTCGGCCGGACAGACGATTATGGCTACACCTTC. Drawing the rest from reference TRBV7-9 and TRBJ1-2, the complete variable domain is DTGVSQNPRHKITKRGQNVTFRCDPISEHNRLYWYRQTLGQGPEFLTYFQNEAQLEKSRLLSDRFSAERPKGSFSTLEIQRTEQGDSAMYLCASSLGRTDDYGYTFGSGTRLTVV.

The rearrangement uses TRBV7-8 and TRBJ1-5, with 9 nucleotides matching TRBD1. The CDR3 spans 15 residues. CDR1 is SGHVS and CDR2 is FQNEAQ in the germline V gene. V lost 1 base and J lost 4; bases outside the gene matches: 2. CDR3 in amino acids: CASSLGTGDNQPQHF. CDR3 nucleotides: TGTGCCAGCAGCTTAGGGACAGGGGATAATCAGCCCCAGCATTTT.

About this clone: The same CDR3 is also encoded by other DNA sequences in this sample. The V call is TRBV28, the J call TRBJ1-2; unclear D gene. Between the trimmed V and J ends, which lost 2 bases and 4 bases, there was a span of 2 bases. The CDR3 has 11 amino acids. Looked up from germline, CDR1 is MDHEN and CDR2 is SYDVKM. In nucleotides, the CDR3 is TGTGCCAGCAGTTTAAGCTATGGCTACACCTTC. Encoded protein: CASSLSYGYTF.

The gene calls are TRBV9 and TRBJ1-5; tentative D call: TRBD1 (6 bases). CDR3 length: 14 amino acids. Germline V gene data show CDR1 as SGDLS and CDR2 as YYNGEE. V was trimmed by 3 bases and J by 1 base, leaving 8 bases between them. The CDR3 DNA reads TGTGCCAGCAGCGGGGACAACAGCAATCAGCCCCAGCATTTT. It yields the protein CASSGDNSNQPQHF.

The gene calls are TRBV12-2 and TRBJ2-2; TRBD2, as called in the table, went unchecked against the DNA. TRBV12-2 is a listed pseudogene. The CDR3 extends over 15 amino acids. The CDR3 loop is CASRLATSGDGELFF. The CDR3 DNA sequence: TGTGCAAGTCGCTTAGCGACTAGCGGGGACGGGGAGCTGTTTTTT.

The genes are TRBV29-1 and TRBJ2-2; a possible D gene is TRBD2 (6 bases). From germline, CDR1 is SQVTM and CDR2 ANQGSEA. The CDR3 is 12 residues long. Trimming removed 7 bases at V and 6 bases at J, with 12 bases between. The CDR3 DNA follows: TGCAGCGCTGGAGGGGTCCCCGGGGAGCTGTTTTTT. Encoded protein: CSAGGVPGELFF.

In nucleotides, the CDR3 is TGTGCCAGCTCACCTCGGACAGGGACGGGGACCCAGTACTTC. Encoded protein: CASSPRTGTGTQYF. This chain joins TRBV18 and TRBJ2-5; 8 nucleotides align to TRBD1. Losses at the gene ends were 3 bases for V and 7 bases for J; bases not matched to a gene: 7. Germline CDR1 is KGHSH and CDR2 is LQKENI. The length of the CDR3 is 14 residues. The entire variable domain, with the rest obtained from reference TRBV18 and TRBJ2-5, is as follows: NAGVMQNPRHLVRRRGQEARLRCSPMKGHSHVYWYRQLPEEGLKFMVYLQKENIIDESGMPKERFSAEFPKEGPSILRIQQVVRGDSAAYFCASSPRTGTGTQYFGPGTRLLVL.

The chain recombines TRBV18 with TRBJ2-5; the match to TRBD1 covers 7 bases. Per germline, CDR1 KGHSH and CDR2 LQKENI. V was clipped by 3 bases and J by 1 base; unmatched bases: 2. The CDR3 runs to 14 residues. The CDR3 loop is CASSPTGPQETQYF. CDR3 coding DNA: TGTGCCAGCTCACCGACAGGGCCCCAAGAGACCCAGTACTTC. Filled out from reference TRBV18 and TRBJ2-5, the complete variable domain reads NAGVMQNPRHLVRRRGQEARLRCSPMKGHSHVYWYRQLPEEGLKFMVYLQKENIIDESGMPKERFSAEFPKEGPSILRIQQVVRGDSAAYFCASSPTGPQETQYFGPGTRLLVL.

V usage is TRBV9 and J usage is TRBJ1-1, with 11 bases matching TRBD1. The ends lost 3 bases at V and 1 base at J; junction bases unmatched: 14. Germline-derived CDR1 and CDR2 are SGDLS and YYNGEE. The CDR3 extends over 19 amino acids. The CDR3 coding sequence is TGTGCCAGCAGCGAACAACAGGGACAGGGGGTTCACTGGAACACTGAAGCTTTCTTT. It yields the protein CASSEQQGQGVHWNTEAFF.

Details on this clone: Other DNA sequences in the same sample also yield this CDR3. The V and J genes are TRBV14 and TRBJ2-7, with D possibly matching TRBD2 (5 bases). This CDR3 has 13 residues. Trimming cost V 3 bases and J 7 bases, with 13 bases left between them. CDR1 and CDR2 (germline): SGHDN, FVKESK. DNA for the CDR3: TGTGCCAGCAGCCAGGGGTTGGGGAGAGAGCAGTACTTC. It is translated as CASSQGLGREQYF.

CDR3 DNA sequence: TGTGCCAGCAGCACAACCACCAGGGCAGGGGTCGGTGAGCAGTTCTTC. Translation gives CASSTTTRAGVGEQFF. This chain links TRBV7-8 with TRBJ2-1, with D possibly being TRBD1 (6 bases). The germline gives CDR1 SGHVS, CDR2 FQNEAQ. The CDR3 has 16 residues. Trimming cost V 5 bases and J 9 bases, with 23 bases left between them.

The rearrangement links TRBV27 to TRBJ2-1; D possibly corresponds to TRBD1 (6 bases). V lost 5 bases and J 7 bases, leaving 12 bases between the germline ends. CDR3 size: 13 residues. CDR1 MNHEY and CDR2 SMNVEV come from the germline V gene (reference sequence). In DNA, the CDR3 is TGTGCCAGCAGTCGGTATCAGGGGAATGAGCAGTTCTTC. It is translated as CASSRYQGNEQFF.

This chain uses TRBV18 with TRBJ2-7; D is unresolved. The germline V gene has CDR1 KGHSH and CDR2 LQKENI. This CDR3 region has 13 residues. Deletions cut 0 bases from V and 0 bases from J, with 3 bases between. CDR3 amino acids: CASSPPPSYEQYF. Written as DNA, the CDR3 is TGTGCCAGCTCACCACCCCCCTCCTACGAGCAGTACTTC.

V is TRBV29-1 and J is TRBJ2-2; no reliable D call. Germline V CDR1 and CDR2: SQVTM, ANQGSEA. This CDR3 spans 12 amino acids. V was trimmed by 4 bases and J by 5 bases, leaving 8 bases between them. The CDR3 DNA is TGCAGCGTTGGGTCGGTAACCGGGGAGCTGTTTTTT. It specifies CSVGSVTGELFF.

The V call is TRBV19, the J call TRBJ1-4, with D possibly matching TRBD1 (5 bases). Germline V gene lookup returns CDR1 LNHDA and CDR2 SQIVND (reference sequence). The CDR3 covers 12 residues. V was clipped by 7 bases and J by 5 bases, with 8 bases between them. In nucleotides, the CDR3 is TGTGCCAGTACGGGGCAGAATGAAAAACTGTTTTTT. Its translation is CASTGQNEKLFF.

In DNA, the CDR3 is TGTGCCAGCAGCTTATGGGGGCGGGAAACCAGAACAGAGACCCAGTACTTC. As protein: CASSLWGRETRTETQYF. V gene TRBV13 combines with J gene TRBJ2-5; either TRBD1 or TRBD2 may fit D (6 bases each). There are 17 residues in the CDR3. CDR1 PRHDT and CDR2 FYEKMQ come from the germline V gene (reference sequence). Trimming stripped 2 bases from V and 4 bases from J, with 20 bases between.

V gene TRBV30 combines with J gene TRBJ1-6, with a possible D match to TRBD1 (5 bases). Trimming took 2 bases from V and 6 from J, leaving 11 bases between them. Looked up from germline, CDR1 is GTSNPN and CDR2 is SVGIG (reference sequence). The CDR3 consists of 14 residues. This CDR3 reads CAWSWGSLNSPLHF. CDR3 in DNA: TGTGCCTGGAGTTGGGGCAGCCTTAATTCACCCCTCCACTTT.

V is TRBV6-2 or TRBV6-3 and J is TRBJ2-1; D possibly matches TRBD1 or TRBD2 (5 bases each). Deletions cut 6 bases from V and 6 bases from J, with 12 bases between. The CDR3 length is 13 residues. Germline CDR1 and CDR2: MNHEY and SVGEGT. The CDR3 bases are TGTGCCAGCAGCCGGGACCTGTCCAATGAGCAGTTCTTC. It encodes CASSRDLSNEQFF.

CDR3 coding DNA: TGTGCCACCAGCGAGGTGGGGTTAACTAATGAAAAACTGTTTTTT. This translates into CATSEVGLTNEKLFF. The rearrangement links TRBV15 to TRBJ1-4, with D unresolved. CDR3 length equals 15 residues. CDR1 and CDR2 from the germline V gene are LNHNV and YYDKDF (reference sequence). Trimming left V 5 bases short and J 1 base short, with 11 bases between.